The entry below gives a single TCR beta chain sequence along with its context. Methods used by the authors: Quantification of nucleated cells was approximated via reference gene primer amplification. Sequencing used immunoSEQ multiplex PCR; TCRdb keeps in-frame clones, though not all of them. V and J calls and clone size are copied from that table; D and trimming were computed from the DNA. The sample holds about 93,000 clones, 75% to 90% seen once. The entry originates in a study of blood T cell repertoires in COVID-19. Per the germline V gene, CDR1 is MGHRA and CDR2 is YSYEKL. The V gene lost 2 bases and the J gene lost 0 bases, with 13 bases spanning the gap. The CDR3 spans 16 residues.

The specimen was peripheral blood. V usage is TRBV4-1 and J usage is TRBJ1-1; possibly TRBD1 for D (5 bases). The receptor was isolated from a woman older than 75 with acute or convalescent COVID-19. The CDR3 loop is CASSQSSGRMNTEAFF. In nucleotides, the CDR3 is TGCGCCAGCAGCCAATCGTCAGGGCGGATGAACACTGAAGCTTTCTTT.